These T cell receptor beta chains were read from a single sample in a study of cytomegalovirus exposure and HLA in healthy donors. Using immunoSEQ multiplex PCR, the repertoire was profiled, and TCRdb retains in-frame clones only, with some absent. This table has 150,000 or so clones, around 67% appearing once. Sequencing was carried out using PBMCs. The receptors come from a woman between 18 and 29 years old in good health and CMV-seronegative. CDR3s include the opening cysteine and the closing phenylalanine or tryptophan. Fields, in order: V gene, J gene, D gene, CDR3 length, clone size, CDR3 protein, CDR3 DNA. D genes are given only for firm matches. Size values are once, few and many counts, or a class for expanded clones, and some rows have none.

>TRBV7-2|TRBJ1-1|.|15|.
CASRLEDSRRTEAFF
TGTGCCAGCAGGTTAGAGGACAGTCGCCGAACTGAAGCTTTCTTT
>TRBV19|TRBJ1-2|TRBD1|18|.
CASSIPGTGAFNNYGYTF
TGTGCCAGTAGTATCCCCGGGACAGGGGCGTTTAATAACTATGGCTACACCTTC
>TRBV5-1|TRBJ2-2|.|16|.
CASSFTRERNTGELFF
TGCGCCAGCAGTTTTACGAGGGAGAGAAACACCGGGGAGCTGTTTTTT
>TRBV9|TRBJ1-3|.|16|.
CASSVGGLTSGNTIYF
TGTGCCAGCAGCGTAGGGGGACTGACCTCTGGAAACACCATATATTTT
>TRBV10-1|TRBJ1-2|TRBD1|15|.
CARAPRDREPYGYTF
TGCGCCAGAGCCCCCCGGGACAGGGAGCCCTATGGCTACACCTTC
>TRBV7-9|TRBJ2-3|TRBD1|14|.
CASSVDRVLDTQYF
TGTGCCAGCAGCGTTGACAGGGTCCTCGATACGCAGTATTTT
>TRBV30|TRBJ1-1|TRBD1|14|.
CAWNWDRGPTEAFF
TGTGCCTGGAACTGGGACAGGGGGCCCACTGAAGCTTTCTTT
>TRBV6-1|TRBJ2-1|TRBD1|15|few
CASSNGQGPSNEQFF
TGTGCCAGCAGCAACGGACAGGGGCCGAGCAATGAGCAGTTCTTC
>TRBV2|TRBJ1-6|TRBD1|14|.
CASRKTGANSPLHF
TGTGCCAGCAGGAAGACAGGGGCCAATTCACCCCTCCACTTT
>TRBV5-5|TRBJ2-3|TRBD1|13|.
CASSSGQGDTQYF
TGTGCCAGCAGCTCAGGACAGGGCGATACGCAGTATTTT
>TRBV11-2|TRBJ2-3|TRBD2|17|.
CASSLDWRGGRTDTQYF
TGTGCCAGCAGCTTAGACTGGCGGGGGGGCCGAACAGATACGCAGTATTTT
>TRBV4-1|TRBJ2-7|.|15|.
CASSQDSSTSYEQYF
TGCGCCAGCAGCCAAGATTCATCGACTAGCTACGAGCAGTACTTC
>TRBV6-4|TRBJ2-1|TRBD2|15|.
CASSVLAGGYNEQFF
TGTGCCAGCAGTGTGCTAGCGGGTGGGTACAATGAGCAGTTCTTC
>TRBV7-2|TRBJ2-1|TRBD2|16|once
CASSSSYGLAGTEQFF
TGTGCCAGCAGCTCCAGCTACGGACTAGCGGGAACTGAGCAGTTCTTC
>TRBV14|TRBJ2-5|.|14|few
CASSHLQGLETQYF
TGTGCCAGCAGCCATCTTCAGGGACTGGAGACCCAGTACTTC
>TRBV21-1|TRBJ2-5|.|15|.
CASQYPGQSTDAQYF
TGTGCCAGCCAATATCCGGGACAGAGCACCGACGCCCAGTACTTC
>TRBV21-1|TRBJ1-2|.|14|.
CASSVHQGNYGYTF
TGTGCCAGCAGCGTACACCAGGGGAACTATGGCTACACCTTC
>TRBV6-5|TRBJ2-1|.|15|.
CASSDGQGLWDEQFF
TGTGCCAGCAGCGACGGGCAGGGGCTATGGGATGAGCAGTTCTTC
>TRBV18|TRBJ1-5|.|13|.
CASSGGLNQPQHF
TGTGCCTCGTCCGGGGGGCTCAATCAGCCCCAGCATTTT
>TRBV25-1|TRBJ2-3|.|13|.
CASSGDMTDTQYF
TGTGCCAGCAGTGGAGACATGACAGATACGCAGTATTTT
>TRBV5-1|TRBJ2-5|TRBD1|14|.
CASTEGTAKETQYF
TGCGCCAGCACCGAAGGGACAGCTAAAGAGACCCAGTACTTC
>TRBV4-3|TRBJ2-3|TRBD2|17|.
CASSQDPSGSSTDTQYF
TGCGCCAGCAGCCAAGACCCTAGCGGATCTAGCACAGATACGCAGTATTTT
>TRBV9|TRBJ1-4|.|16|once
CASSGRWGGANEKLFF
TGTGCCAGCAGCGGCCGGTGGGGGGGAGCTAATGAAAAACTGTTTTTT
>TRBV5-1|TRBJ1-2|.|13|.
CASSSGQNYGYTF
TGCGCCAGCAGCTCCGGACAGAACTATGGCTACACCTTC
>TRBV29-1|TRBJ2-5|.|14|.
CSVGATSNWETQYF
TGCAGCGTTGGCGCCACCTCGAATTGGGAGACCCAGTACTTC
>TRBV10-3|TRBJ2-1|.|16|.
CAISDPPGPQGNEQFF
TGTGCCATCAGTGACCCCCCGGGCCCCCAGGGAAATGAGCAGTTCTTC
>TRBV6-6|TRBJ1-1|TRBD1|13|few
CASRGQGESEAFF
TGTGCCAGCAGGGGACAGGGGGAATCTGAAGCTTTCTTT
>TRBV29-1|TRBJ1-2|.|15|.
CSVEGTRGFFYGYTF
TGCAGCGTTGAAGGCACCCGGGGATTTTTCTATGGCTACACCTTC
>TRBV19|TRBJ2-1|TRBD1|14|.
CASRSPGQGYEQFF
TGTGCCAGTAGATCCCCGGGACAGGGCTATGAGCAGTTCTTC
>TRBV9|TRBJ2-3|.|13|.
CASSGERADTQYF
TGTGCCAGCAGCGGGGAGAGGGCAGATACGCAGTATTTT
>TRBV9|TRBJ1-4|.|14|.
CASSVEEINEKLFF
TGTGCCAGCAGCGTAGAAGAGATTAATGAAAAACTGTTTTTT
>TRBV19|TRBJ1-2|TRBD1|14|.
CASKSTGGWYGYTF
TGTGCCAGTAAATCAACAGGGGGCTGGTATGGCTACACCTTC
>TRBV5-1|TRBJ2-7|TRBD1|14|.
CASSLAGQGYEQYF
TGCGCCAGCAGCTTGGCGGGACAGGGATACGAGCAGTACTTC
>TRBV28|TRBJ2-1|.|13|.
CASRVSSYNEQFF
TGTGCCAGCAGGGTGAGCTCCTACAATGAGCAGTTCTTC
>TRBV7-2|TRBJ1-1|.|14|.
CASSLGELATEAFF
TGTGCCAGCAGCTTAGGGGAGCTTGCCACTGAAGCTTTCTTT
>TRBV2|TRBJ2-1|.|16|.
CASSEAEGLSYNEQFF
TGTGCCAGCAGTGAAGCTGAGGGCCTCTCCTACAATGAGCAGTTCTTC
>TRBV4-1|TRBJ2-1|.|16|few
CASSQDNLAIGDEQFF
TGCGCCAGCAGCCAAGATAACCTAGCCATCGGGGATGAGCAGTTCTTC
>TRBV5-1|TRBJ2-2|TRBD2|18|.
CASSLRPSGGTNTGELFF
TGCGCCAGCAGCCTAAGACCTAGCGGGGGGACGAACACCGGGGAGCTGTTTTTT
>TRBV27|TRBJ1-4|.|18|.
CASSPREGGPRGDEKLFF
TGTGCCAGTTCCCCCCGGGAAGGGGGTCCGCGGGGGGATGAAAAACTGTTTTTT
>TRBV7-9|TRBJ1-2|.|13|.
CASSSSGISGYTF
TGTGCCAGCAGCTCCTCCGGTATCTCTGGCTACACCTTC
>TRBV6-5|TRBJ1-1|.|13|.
CASSLGGSTEAFF
TGTGCCAGCAGTTTAGGGGGAAGCACTGAAGCTTTCTTT
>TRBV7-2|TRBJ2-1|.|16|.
CASSLERRGSYNEQFF
TGTGCCAGCAGCTTAGAAAGGAGGGGCTCCTACAATGAGCAGTTCTTC
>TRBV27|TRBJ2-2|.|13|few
CASDRGNTGELFF
TGTGCCTCGGATCGAGGGAACACCGGGGAGCTGTTTTTT
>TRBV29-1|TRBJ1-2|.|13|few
CSVEVRENYGYTF
TGCAGCGTTGAAGTTCGGGAGAACTATGGCTACACCTTC
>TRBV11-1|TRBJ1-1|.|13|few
CASSLGRNTEAFF
TGTGCCAGCAGCTTAGGGAGGAACACTGAAGCTTTCTTT
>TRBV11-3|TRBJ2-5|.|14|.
CASSSLGGAETQYF
TGTGCCAGCAGCTCCCTGGGGGGGGCCGAGACCCAGTACTTC
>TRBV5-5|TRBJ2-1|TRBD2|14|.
CASSFFVGGNEQFF
TGTGCCAGCAGCTTTTTCGTCGGGGGGAATGAGCAGTTCTTC
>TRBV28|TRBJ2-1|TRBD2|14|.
CASSLGGGYNEQFF
TGTGCCAGCAGTTTAGGCGGGGGTTACAATGAGCAGTTCTTC
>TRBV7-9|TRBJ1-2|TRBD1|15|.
CASSLGRDSLSGYTF
TGTGCCAGCAGCTTAGGGCGGGACAGCCTTTCGGGCTACACCTTC
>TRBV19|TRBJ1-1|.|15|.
CASSFVSVRSPEAFF
TGTGCCAGTAGTTTTGTCTCCGTTCGGAGCCCTGAAGCTTTCTTT
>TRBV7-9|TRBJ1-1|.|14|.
CASSPRGGGTEAFF
TGTGCCAGCAGCCCCCGGGGAGGGGGCACTGAAGCTTTCTTT
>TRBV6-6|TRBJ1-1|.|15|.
CASKWDTPGNTEAFF
TGTGCCAGCAAATGGGACACCCCGGGGAACACTGAAGCTTTCTTT
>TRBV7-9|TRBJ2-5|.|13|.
CASSLGLGETQYF
TGTGCCAGCAGCTTAGGACTAGGGGAGACCCAGTACTTC
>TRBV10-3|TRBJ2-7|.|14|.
CAISSGAVGYEQYF
TGTGCCATCAGCTCCGGAGCGGTGGGCTACGAGCAGTACTTC
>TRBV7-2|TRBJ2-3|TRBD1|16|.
CASSLGTGVGTDTQYF
TGTGCCAGCAGCTTGGGAACAGGGGTTGGCACAGATACGCAGTATTTT
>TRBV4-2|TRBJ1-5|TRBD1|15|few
CASSQDGQGNQPQHF
TGTGCCAGCAGCCAAGATGGACAGGGGAATCAGCCCCAGCATTTT
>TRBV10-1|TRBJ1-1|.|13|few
CASSGQLNTEAFF
TGCGCCAGCAGTGGACAGCTGAACACTGAAGCTTTCTTT